The clone carrying this T cell receptor beta chain was detected only a few times. The data stem from a study of blood T cell repertoires in COVID-19. At the level of the study: The study drew acute and convalescent COVID-19 samples from the United States, Italy and Spain.

Looked up from germline, CDR1 is ENHRY and CDR2 is SYGVKD. With V trimmed by 6 bases and J by 7 bases, 5 bases remained unmatched. CDR3 length: 13 residues. This table comes from immunoSEQ multiplex PCR, and its TCRdb copy is limited to in-frame clones, with some not included. The sample lists about 200,000 clones; approximately 82% were seen once. Source material: peripheral blood. This chain connects TRBV10-3 to TRBJ1-5, with TRBD1 matching over 8 bases. The sequence was collected from a human donor with acute or convalescent COVID-19. The donor label of this sample is uncertain. CDR3 DNA: TGTGCCATCAGGGACAGGGAGGGGCAGCCCCAGCATTTT. It encodes CAIRDREGQPQHF.